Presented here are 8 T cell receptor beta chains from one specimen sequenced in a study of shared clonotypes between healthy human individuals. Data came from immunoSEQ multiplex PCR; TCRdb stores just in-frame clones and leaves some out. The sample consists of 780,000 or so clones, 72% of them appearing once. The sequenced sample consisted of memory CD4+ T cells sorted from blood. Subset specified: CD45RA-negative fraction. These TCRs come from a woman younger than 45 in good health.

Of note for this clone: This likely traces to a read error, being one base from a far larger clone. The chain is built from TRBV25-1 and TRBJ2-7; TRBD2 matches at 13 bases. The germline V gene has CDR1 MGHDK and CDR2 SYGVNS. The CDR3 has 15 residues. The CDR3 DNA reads TGTGCCGGCAGTGAGACTAGCGGGAGGAGGAACGAGCAGTACTTC. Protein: CAGSETSGRRNEQYF.

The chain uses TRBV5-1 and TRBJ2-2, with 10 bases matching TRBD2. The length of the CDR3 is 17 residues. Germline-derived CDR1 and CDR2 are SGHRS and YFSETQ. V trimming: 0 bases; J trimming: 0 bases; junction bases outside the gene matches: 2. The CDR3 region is CASSLGTSGTNTGELFF. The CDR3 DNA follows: TGCGCCAGCAGCTTGGGGACTAGCGGAACGAACACCGGGGAGCTGTTTTTT. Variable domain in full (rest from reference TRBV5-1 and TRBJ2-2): KAGVTQTPRYLIKTRGQQVTLSCSPISGHRSVSWYQQTPGQGLQFLFEYFSETQRNKGNFPGRFSGRQFSNSRSEMNVSTLELGDSALYLCASSLGTSGTNTGELFFGEGSRLTVL.

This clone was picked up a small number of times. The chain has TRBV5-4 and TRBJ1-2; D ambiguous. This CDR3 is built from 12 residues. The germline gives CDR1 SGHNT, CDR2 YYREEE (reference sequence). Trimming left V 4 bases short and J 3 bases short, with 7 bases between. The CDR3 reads CASSATDYGYTF. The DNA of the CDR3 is TGTGCCAGCAGCGCCACGGACTATGGCTACACCTTC.

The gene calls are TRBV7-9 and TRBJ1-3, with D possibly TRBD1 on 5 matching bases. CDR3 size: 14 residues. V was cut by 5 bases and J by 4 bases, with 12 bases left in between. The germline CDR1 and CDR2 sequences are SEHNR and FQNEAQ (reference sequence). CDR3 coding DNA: TGTGCCAGCAGCCCGACCGGGACGGGAAACACCATATATTTT. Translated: CASSPTGTGNTIYF.

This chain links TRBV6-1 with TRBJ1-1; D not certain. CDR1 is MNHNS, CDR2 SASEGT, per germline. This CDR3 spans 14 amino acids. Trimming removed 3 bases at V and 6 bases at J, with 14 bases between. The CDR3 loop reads CASSEWWVDPEAFF. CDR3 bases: TGTGCCAGCAGTGAGTGGTGGGTTGACCCTGAAGCTTTCTTT.

CDR3 sequence: CASSRQGTDSGANVLTF. CDR3 sequence (DNA): TGTGCCAGCAGTAGACAGGGGACAGACTCTGGGGCCAACGTCCTGACTTTC. V and J are TRBV2 and TRBJ2-6; 8 positions agree with TRBD1. Germline lookup yields CDR1 SNHLY and CDR2 FYNNEI. CDR3 length: 17 residues. J lost 0 bases, V lost 5 bases, and 6 bases had no gene match.

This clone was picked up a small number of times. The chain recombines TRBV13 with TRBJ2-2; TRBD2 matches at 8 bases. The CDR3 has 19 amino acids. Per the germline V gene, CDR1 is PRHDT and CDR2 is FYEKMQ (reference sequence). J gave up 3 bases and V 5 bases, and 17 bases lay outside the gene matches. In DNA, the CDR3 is TGTGCCAGCAGCCCGAATCTTTTTAGCGGGATATTCTACACCGGGGAGCTGTTTTTT. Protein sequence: CASSPNLFSGIFYTGELFF.

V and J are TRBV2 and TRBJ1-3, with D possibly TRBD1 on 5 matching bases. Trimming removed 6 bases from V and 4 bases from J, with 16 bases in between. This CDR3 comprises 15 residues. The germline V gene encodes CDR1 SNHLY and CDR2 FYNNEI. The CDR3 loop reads CASSRGQLGGNTIYF. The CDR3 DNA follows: TGTGCCAGCAGCCGGGGCCAGCTTGGCGGAAACACCATATATTTT.